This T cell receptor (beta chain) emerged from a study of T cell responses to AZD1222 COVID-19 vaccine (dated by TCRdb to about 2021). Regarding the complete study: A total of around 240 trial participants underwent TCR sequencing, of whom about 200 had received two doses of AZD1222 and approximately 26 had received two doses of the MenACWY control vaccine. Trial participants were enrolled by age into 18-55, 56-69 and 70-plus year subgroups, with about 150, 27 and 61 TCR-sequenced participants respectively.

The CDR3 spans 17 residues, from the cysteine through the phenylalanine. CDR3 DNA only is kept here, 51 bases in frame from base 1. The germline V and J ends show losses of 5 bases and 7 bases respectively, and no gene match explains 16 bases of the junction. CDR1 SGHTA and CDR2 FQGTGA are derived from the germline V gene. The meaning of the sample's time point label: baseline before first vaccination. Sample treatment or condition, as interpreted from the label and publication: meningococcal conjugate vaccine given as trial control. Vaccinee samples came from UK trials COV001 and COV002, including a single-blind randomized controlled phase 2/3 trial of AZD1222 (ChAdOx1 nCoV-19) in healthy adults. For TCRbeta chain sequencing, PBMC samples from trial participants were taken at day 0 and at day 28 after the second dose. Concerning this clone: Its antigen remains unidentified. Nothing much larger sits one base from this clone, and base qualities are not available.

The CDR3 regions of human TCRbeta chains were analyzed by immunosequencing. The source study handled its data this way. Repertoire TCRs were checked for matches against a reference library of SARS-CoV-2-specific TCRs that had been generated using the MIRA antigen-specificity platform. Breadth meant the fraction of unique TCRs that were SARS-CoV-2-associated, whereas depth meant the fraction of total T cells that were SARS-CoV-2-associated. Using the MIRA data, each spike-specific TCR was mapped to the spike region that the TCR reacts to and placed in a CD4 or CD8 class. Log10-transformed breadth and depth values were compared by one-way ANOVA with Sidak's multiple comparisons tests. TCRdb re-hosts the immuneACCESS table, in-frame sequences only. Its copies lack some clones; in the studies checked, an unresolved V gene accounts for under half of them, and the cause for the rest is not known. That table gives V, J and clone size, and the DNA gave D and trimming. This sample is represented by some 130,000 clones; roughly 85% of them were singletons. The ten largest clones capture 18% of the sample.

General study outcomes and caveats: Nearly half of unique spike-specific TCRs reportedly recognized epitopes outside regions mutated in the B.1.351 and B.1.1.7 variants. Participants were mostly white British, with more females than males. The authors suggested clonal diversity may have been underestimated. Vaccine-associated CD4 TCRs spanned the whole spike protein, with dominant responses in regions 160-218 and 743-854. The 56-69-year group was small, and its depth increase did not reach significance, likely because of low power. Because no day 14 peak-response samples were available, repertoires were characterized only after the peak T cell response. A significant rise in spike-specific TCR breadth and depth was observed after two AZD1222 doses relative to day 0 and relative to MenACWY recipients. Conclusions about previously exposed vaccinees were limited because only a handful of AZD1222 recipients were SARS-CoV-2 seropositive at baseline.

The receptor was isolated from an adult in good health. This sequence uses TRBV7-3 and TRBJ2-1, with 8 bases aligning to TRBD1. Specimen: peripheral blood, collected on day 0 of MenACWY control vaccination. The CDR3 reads CASSKSRGGRGPNEQFF. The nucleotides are TGTGCCAGCAGCAAAAGCCGTGGGGGCAGGGGGCCAAATGAGCAGTTCTTC.